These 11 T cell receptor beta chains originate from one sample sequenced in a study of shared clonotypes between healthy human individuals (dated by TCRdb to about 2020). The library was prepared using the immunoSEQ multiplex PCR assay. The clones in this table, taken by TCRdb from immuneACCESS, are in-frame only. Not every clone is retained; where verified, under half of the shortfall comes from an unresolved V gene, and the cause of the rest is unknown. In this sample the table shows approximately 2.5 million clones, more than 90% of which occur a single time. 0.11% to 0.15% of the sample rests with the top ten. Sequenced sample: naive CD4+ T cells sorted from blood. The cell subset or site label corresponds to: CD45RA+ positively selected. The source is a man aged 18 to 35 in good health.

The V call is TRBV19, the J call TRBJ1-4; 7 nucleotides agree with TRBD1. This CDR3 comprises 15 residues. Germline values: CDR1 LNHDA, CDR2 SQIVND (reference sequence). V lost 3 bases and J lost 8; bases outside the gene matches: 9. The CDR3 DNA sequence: TGTGCCAGTAGTATCTTGACAGGGCTCGGCGAAAAACTGTTTTTT. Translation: CASSILTGLGEKLFF.

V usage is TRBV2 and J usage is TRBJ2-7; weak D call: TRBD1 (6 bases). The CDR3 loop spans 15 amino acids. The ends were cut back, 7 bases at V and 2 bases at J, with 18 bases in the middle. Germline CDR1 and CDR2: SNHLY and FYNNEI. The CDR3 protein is CASKPGHSPTYEQYF. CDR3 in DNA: TGTGCCAGCAAACCGGGACACTCACCTACCTACGAGCAGTACTTC. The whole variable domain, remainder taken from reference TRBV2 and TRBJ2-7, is EPEVTQTPSHQVTQMGQEVILRCVPISNHLYFYWYRQILGQKVEFLVSFYNNEISEKSEIFDDQFSVERPDGSNFTLKIRSTKLEDSAMYFCASKPGHSPTYEQYFGPGTRLTVT.

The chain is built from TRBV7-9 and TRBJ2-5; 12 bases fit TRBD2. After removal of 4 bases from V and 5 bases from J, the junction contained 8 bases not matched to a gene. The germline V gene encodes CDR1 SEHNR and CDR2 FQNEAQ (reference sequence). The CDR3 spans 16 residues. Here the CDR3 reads CASSSRRLAGAETQYF. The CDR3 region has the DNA TGTGCCAGCAGCTCCCGCCGACTAGCGGGAGCGGAGACCCAGTACTTC.

DNA of the CDR3: TGTGCCAGCTCACGTACTAGCGGGGGCAACTCCTACAATGAGCAGTTCTTC. The encoded protein is CASSRTSGGNSYNEQFF. The rearrangement links TRBV18 to TRBJ2-1, with TRBD2 identical over 11 bases. CDR3 length: 17 amino acids. Per the germline V gene, CDR1 is KGHSH and CDR2 is LQKENI. V lost 4 bases and J lost 0; bases outside the gene matches: 5.

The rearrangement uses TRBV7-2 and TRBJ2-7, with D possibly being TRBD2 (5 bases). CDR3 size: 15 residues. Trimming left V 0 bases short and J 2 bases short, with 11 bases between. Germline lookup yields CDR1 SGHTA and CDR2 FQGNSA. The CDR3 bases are TGTGCCAGCAGCTTAGCAATAGCGAGTGCCTACGAGCAGTACTTC. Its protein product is CASSLAIASAYEQYF.

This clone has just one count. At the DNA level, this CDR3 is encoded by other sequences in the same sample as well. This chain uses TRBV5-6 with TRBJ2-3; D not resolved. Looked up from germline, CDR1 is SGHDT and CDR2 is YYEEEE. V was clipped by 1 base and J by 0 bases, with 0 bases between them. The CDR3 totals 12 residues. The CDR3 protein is CASSLSTDTQYF. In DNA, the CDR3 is TGTGCCAGCAGCTTGAGCACAGATACGCAGTATTTT.

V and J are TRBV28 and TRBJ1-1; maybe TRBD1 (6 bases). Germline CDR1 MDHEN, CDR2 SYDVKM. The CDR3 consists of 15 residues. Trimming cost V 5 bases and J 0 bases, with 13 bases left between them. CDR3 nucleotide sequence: TGTGCCAGCAGTCGCAGACAGGTTTTGAACACTGAAGCTTTCTTT. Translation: CASSRRQVLNTEAFF. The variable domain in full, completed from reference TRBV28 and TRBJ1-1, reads DVKVTQSSRYLVKRTGEKVFLECVQDMDHENMFWYRQDPGLGLRLIYFSYDVKMKEKGDIPEGYSVSREKKERFSLILESASTNQTSMYLCASSRRQVLNTEAFFGQGTRLTVV.

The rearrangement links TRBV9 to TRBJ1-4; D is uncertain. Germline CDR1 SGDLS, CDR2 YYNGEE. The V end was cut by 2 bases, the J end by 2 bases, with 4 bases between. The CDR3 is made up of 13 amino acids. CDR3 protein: CASSVSTNEKLFF. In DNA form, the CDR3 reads TGTGCCAGCAGCGTCTCGACTAATGAAAAACTGTTTTTT.

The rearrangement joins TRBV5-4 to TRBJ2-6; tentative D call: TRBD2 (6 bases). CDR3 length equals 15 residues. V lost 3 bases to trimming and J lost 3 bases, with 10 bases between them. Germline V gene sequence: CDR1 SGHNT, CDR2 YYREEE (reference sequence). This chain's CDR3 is CASSSKGGGANVLTF. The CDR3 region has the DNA TGTGCCAGCAGCTCGAAGGGAGGTGGGGCCAACGTCCTGACTTTC.

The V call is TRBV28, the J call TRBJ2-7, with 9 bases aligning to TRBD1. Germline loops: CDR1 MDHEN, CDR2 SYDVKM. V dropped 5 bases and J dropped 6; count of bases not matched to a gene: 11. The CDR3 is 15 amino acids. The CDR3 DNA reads TGTGCCAGCAGTGCATCCGGGACAGGGAGCAGCGAGCAGTACTTC. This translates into CASSASGTGSSEQYF.

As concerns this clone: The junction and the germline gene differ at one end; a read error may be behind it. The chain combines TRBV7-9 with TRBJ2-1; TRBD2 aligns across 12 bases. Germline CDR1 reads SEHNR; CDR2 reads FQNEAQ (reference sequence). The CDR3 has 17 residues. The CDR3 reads CASSPRGLAGSFNEQFF. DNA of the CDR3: TGTGCCAGCAGCCCAAGGGGACTAGCGGGCTCCTTCAATGAGCAGTTCTTC.